The sample holds a few counts of the clone carrying this T cell receptor (beta chain). Its target is unknown. This specimen belongs to a study of beta chain features in type 1 diabetes. General study findings and limits: For Type 1 diabetes patients, all four CD4+ subsets carried TCRB CDR3s that were moderately but significantly shorter.

V was clipped by 0 bases and J by 0 bases, with 9 bases between them. The germline CDR1 and CDR2 sequences are LGHNA and YNFKEQ. This CDR3 is 16 amino acids long. Reverse transcribing all isolated RNA meant expressed TCRB transcripts were sequenced. It was found that naive, central memory and regulatory T cell samples averaged around 3.8 million reads. TCRdb's copy holds only in-frame clones and misses some; the assay was immunoSEQ multiplex PCR. The table records about 700,000 clones, over 10% of them present only once. The collection from each donor was one heparinised blood draw averaging about 116 mL. Sorting with CD45RO/CCR7/CD25/CD127/CD95/CD27 yielded naive, central memory, regulatory and stem-like memory CD4+ cells. Sorted populations were all over 98% pure.

The sequencing sample was made of naive CD4+ T cells from blood. This TCR was sampled from a man aged 18 to 35 with type 1 diabetes. The V call is TRBV4-2, the J call TRBJ2-1, with D perhaps matching TRBD1 or TRBD2 (5 bases each). In DNA form, the CDR3 reads TGTGCCAGCAGCCAAGATGGGGGTAGCTCCTACAATGAGCAGTTCTTC. Protein product: CASSQDGGSSYNEQFF.